This TCR beta chain derives from a study of T cell repertoires in cytomegalovirus infection. Background on the study: Recently identified HLA-C-restricted CMV epitopes were among the peptides used. Public signatures in TCR beta pointed to CMV infection and matching HLA type.

TCRdb itself ran the reads through MiXCR, one entry per CDR3 protein. The table records under 350,000 distinct CDR3 sequences, around 20% of them present only once. V was pared by 5 bases and J by 5 bases, with 19 bases between. The CDR3 contains 16 residues. Germline CDR1 SGHAT, CDR2 FQNNGV. Study-wide results and caveats: CMV carriers with the relevant HLA were identified by cumulative public TCR beta family frequency. It was HLA-C-restricted CMV-specific TCR beta clonotypes that dominated the response ex vivo.

On this clonotype: Its antigen is not identified.

The source was cultured PBMCs, collected from culture after CMV antigen stimulation. The V and J genes are TRBV11-2 and TRBJ2-1; D is unclear. The clonotype originates from a human donor in good health (CMV status not recorded). Some clones in this sample may be carry-over from other donors' samples. The CDR3 DNA follows: TGTGCCAGCAGCGCAATCGATCGCAGACGGGACAATGAGCAGTTCTTC. This translates into CASSAIDRRRDNEQFF.